The 27 T cell receptor beta chains reported below all come from one sample, sequenced in a study of CD4 T cells in relation to SARS-CoV-2 and coronaviruses (dated by TCRdb to 2020 to 2023). The protocol used for the library was the immunoSEQ multiplex PCR assay. TCRdb holds this immuneACCESS table with in-frame rearrangements only. Some clones are missing; in checked studies, unresolved V genes explain under half, and the rest has no known cause. Across this sample there are around 65,000 clones, with 75% to 90% seen only once. The leading ten clones occupy 1.5% to 2% of the sample. CD4+ T cells from unexposed donors were collected before the COVID-19 pandemic (2011-2018). The source material was memory CD4+ T cells from PBMCs. The cell subset or site label on this specimen signifies: memory (non-naive) CD4+ T cells. Receptor source: a human donor in good health.

This chain joins TRBV19 and TRBJ1-4, with unresolved D. With 3 bases removed from V and 8 bases from J, the gap between germline ends came to 16 bases. CDR3 length equals 15 residues. CDR1 and CDR2 (germline): LNHDA, SQIVND (reference sequence). Written as DNA, the CDR3 is TGTGCCAGTAGTATTTTCCCTGGGGAAGAGGAAAAACTGTTTTTT. This translates into CASSIFPGEEEKLFF.

This rearrangement joins TRBV11-2 to TRBJ1-2, with D tentatively TRBD1 (5 bases). The germline V gene has CDR1 SGHAT and CDR2 FQNNGV. CDR3 size: 13 residues. Trimming shortened V by 0 bases and J by 6 bases, and 8 bases separated the two germline ends. Here the CDR3 reads CASSLEWGDGYTF. The CDR3 DNA follows: TGTGCCAGCAGCTTAGAATGGGGCGATGGCTACACCTTC.

This clone was seen a handful of times. V is TRBV10-3 and J is TRBJ1-4; 9 bases are a match to TRBD1. The CDR3 is 13 amino acids. The V gene end was trimmed by 6 bases and the J gene end by 8 bases; junction bases not matched to a gene: 4. Germline V lookup: CDR1 ENHRY, CDR2 SYGVKD. The CDR3 loop reads CAIRDRGDEKLFF. The DNA for the CDR3 is TGTGCCATCAGGGACAGGGGAGACGAAAAACTGTTTTTT.

The chain joins TRBV28 to TRBJ1-2; perhaps TRBD1 as D (6 bases). V was shortened by 5 bases and J by 7 bases, with 14 bases between the two germline ends. This CDR3 comprises 13 residues. Germline CDR1 reads MDHEN; CDR2 reads SYDVKM. The CDR3 here is CASSRGGRIGYTF. CDR3 in DNA: TGTGCCAGCAGTAGGGGGGGGCGCATTGGCTACACCTTC.

The chain links TRBV6-6 to TRBJ1-5; the D is unclear. CDR3 length: 13 amino acids. Germline V CDR1 and CDR2: MNHNY, SVGAGI (reference sequence). V was trimmed by 6 bases and J by 7 bases, leaving 13 bases between them. CDR3 nucleotide sequence: TGTGCCAGCAGAGTGGACCGGCACCAGCCCCAGCATTTT. Protein sequence: CASRVDRHQPQHF.

V gene TRBV7-2 combines with J gene TRBJ2-2; TRBD2 matches 10 bases. CDR1 and CDR2 from the germline V gene are SGHTA and FQGNSA. The CDR3 has 16 amino acids. Unmatched junction bases numbered 9, after V lost 5 bases and J lost 6 bases. The chain's CDR3 is CASSREASGSAGELFF. CDR3 coding DNA: TGTGCCAGCAGCCGGGAAGCTAGCGGGAGCGCCGGGGAGCTGTTTTTT.

CDR3 in DNA: TGCAGCGTTGGGACAGGGGAAGAGACCCAGTACTTC. Translating it yields CSVGTGEETQYF. The chain has TRBV29-1 and TRBJ2-5; 9 positions agree with TRBD1. Looked up from germline, CDR1 is SQVTM and CDR2 is ANQGSEA. Unmatched junction bases numbered 0, after V lost 4 bases and J lost 3 bases. The length of the CDR3 is 12 residues.

The chain has TRBV2 and TRBJ2-2; 8 positions match TRBD1. The CDR3 extends over 15 amino acids. V lost 4 bases to trimming and J lost 1 base; unmatched junction nucleotides: 2. Germline V gene sequence: CDR1 SNHLY, CDR2 FYNNEI. CDR3 DNA: TGTGCCAGCAGTGTTGGACAGGGGAACACCGGGGAGCTGTTTTTT. This encodes CASSVGQGNTGELFF. Complete variable domain (other parts from reference TRBV2 and TRBJ2-2): EPEVTQTPSHQVTQMGQEVILRCVPISNHLYFYWYRQILGQKVEFLVSFYNNEISEKSEIFDDQFSVERPDGSNFTLKIRSTKLEDSAMYFCASSVGQGNTGELFFGEGSRLTVL.

The chain combines TRBV6-2 or TRBV6-3 with TRBJ1-5; D is unclear. The CDR3 is made up of 14 amino acids. Trimming took off 2 bases at V and 0 bases at J, with 5 bases between the two ends. CDR1 MNHEY and CDR2 SVGEGT come from the germline V gene. The chain's CDR3 is CASSYGYSNQPQHF. As DNA, the CDR3 is TGTGCCAGCAGTTACGGTTATAGCAATCAGCCCCAGCATTTT.

The genes are TRBV5-1 and TRBJ2-1, with TRBD2 identical over 10 bases. The CDR3 sequence is 15 residues long. Germline V gives CDR1 SGHRS, CDR2 YFSETQ. Trimming cost V 0 bases and J 8 bases; bases outside gene matches: 5. As DNA, the CDR3 is TGCGCCAGCAGCTTGGGGGCTAGCGGGGGAGATGAGCAGTTCTTC. Protein sequence: CASSLGASGGDEQFF.

V is TRBV9 and J is TRBJ2-3; D gene uncertain. There are 14 residues in the CDR3. V lost 5 bases to trimming and J lost 1 base, with 11 bases between them. Germline CDR1 SGDLS, CDR2 YYNGEE. The CDR3 sequence: CASSAGGGTDTQYF. The CDR3 DNA is TGTGCCAGCAGTGCAGGTGGTGGCACAGATACGCAGTATTTT.

As DNA, the CDR3 is TGCGCCAGCAGCTTGCTAACGAACACCGGGGAGCTGTTTTTT. This encodes CASSLLTNTGELFF. The rearrangement links TRBV5-1 to TRBJ2-2, with unresolved D. The CDR3 has 14 residues. Between the trimmed V and J ends, which lost 1 base and 0 bases, there was a span of 4 bases. Looked up from germline, CDR1 is SGHRS and CDR2 is YFSETQ.

This chain joins TRBV29-1 and TRBJ1-3; no clear D. Trimming cost V 3 bases and J 2 bases, with 11 bases left between them. CDR1 and CDR2 from the germline V gene are SQVTM and ANQGSEA. This CDR3 is built from 14 residues. The CDR3 is CSVDDTEAGNTIYF. CDR3 in DNA: TGCAGCGTTGACGACACTGAGGCTGGAAACACCATATATTTT.

The CDR3 sequence is CASSAQTGNYGYTF. CDR3 nucleotide sequence: TGTGCCAGCAGCGCCCAGACAGGGAACTATGGCTACACCTTC. The V gene is TRBV5-4, the J gene TRBJ1-2; the match to TRBD1 covers 7 bases. The CDR3 sequence is 14 residues long. Germline trimming cut 4 bases from V and 2 bases from J; bases unmatched to any gene: 5. Germline assignment: CDR1 SGHNT and CDR2 YYREEE (reference sequence).

V gene TRBV19 combines with J gene TRBJ2-7; no clear D gene. V lost 3 bases to trimming and J lost 1 base, with 7 bases between them. Germline CDR1 reads LNHDA; CDR2 reads SQIVND (reference sequence). The CDR3 runs to 13 residues. The CDR3 bases are TGTGCCAGTAGTATGTGGGGTTCCTACGAGCAGTACTTC. This encodes CASSMWGSYEQYF.

This clone was seen a handful of times. The chain combines TRBV11-2 with TRBJ2-1, with 10 bases lining up with TRBD2. The germline V gene has CDR1 SGHAT and CDR2 FQNNGV. J was trimmed by 0 bases and V by 1 base; bases with no gene match: 6. The CDR3 has 18 residues. The DNA for the CDR3 is TGTGCCAGCAGCTTAGGGACTAGCGGACCTAGCTCCTACAATGAGCAGTTCTTC. This encodes CASSLGTSGPSSYNEQFF.

This clone was counted a single time. This chain joins TRBV2 and TRBJ1-1, with D tentatively TRBD1 (6 bases). Trimming cost V 5 bases and J 3 bases, with 19 bases left between them. The germline CDR1 and CDR2 sequences are SNHLY and FYNNEI. This CDR3 has 16 residues. The CDR3: CASSRGLQGRDTEAFF. DNA for the CDR3: TGTGCCAGCAGTCGCGGTCTGCAGGGGAGGGACACTGAAGCTTTCTTT.

J is TRBJ2-1 and V is TRBV5-7, with TRBD2 matching over 12 bases. TRBV5-7 is noted as an ORF with a role that remains uncertain. After removal of 6 bases from V and 9 bases from J, the junction contained 13 bases not matched to a gene. CDR3 length: 16 amino acids. CDR3 sequence reads: CASNPFRLAGETEQFF. The CDR3 DNA sequence: TGTGCCAGCAACCCTTTTAGACTAGCGGGAGAAACTGAGCAGTTCTTC.

The rearrangement joins TRBV29-1 to TRBJ2-7; a possible D gene is TRBD2 (6 bases). The CDR3 sequence is 13 residues long. The V and J ends lost 4 bases and 2 bases respectively, with 12 bases between them. CDR1 is SQVTM and CDR2 is ANQGSEA in the germline V gene. CDR3 region: CSVVSSATYEQYF. In nucleotides, the CDR3 is TGCAGCGTTGTGTCTAGCGCGACCTACGAGCAGTACTTC.

The chain is built from TRBV6-6 and TRBJ2-7, with 8 bases aligning to TRBD2. V dropped 5 bases and J dropped 0; count of bases not matched to a gene: 12. From germline, CDR1 is MNHNY and CDR2 SVGAGI (reference sequence). The CDR3 has 17 residues. The CDR3 DNA is TGTGCCAGCAGTCTCCTAGATGGCAGCGGGAGCTCCTACGAGCAGTACTTC. Translated: CASSLLDGSGSSYEQYF.

The rearrangement uses TRBV28 and TRBJ2-3; no definite D call. The CDR3 consists of 12 residues. CDR1 MDHEN and CDR2 SYDVKM come from the germline V gene. The ends were cut back, 6 bases at V and 2 bases at J, with 6 bases in the middle. CDR3 sequence: CASSRTTDTQYF. The CDR3 nucleotides read TGTGCCAGCAGCCGAACCACAGATACGCAGTATTTT.

The chain recombines TRBV18 with TRBJ1-3, with D possibly being TRBD1 (5 bases). The CDR3 extends over 15 amino acids. Per germline, CDR1 KGHSH and CDR2 LQKENI. Trimming shortened V by 3 bases and J by 0 bases, and 9 bases separated the two germline ends. The CDR3: CASSPGLNSGNTIYF. CDR3 sequence (DNA): TGTGCCAGCTCACCGGGACTCAACTCTGGAAACACCATATATTTT.

The CDR3 protein is CASSSGTGRNSPLHF. The CDR3, as DNA: TGTGCCAGTAGTAGCGGAACAGGGCGTAATTCACCCCTCCACTTT. The chain is built from TRBV19 and TRBJ1-6; maybe TRBD1 (6 bases). The germline V gene has CDR1 LNHDA and CDR2 SQIVND (reference sequence). CDR3 length: 15 amino acids. V was clipped by 4 bases and J by 6 bases, with 13 bases between them.

The DNA for the CDR3 is TGTGCCAGCAGTGACTCTACACCTTATGGCTTAGGGAGCTCTGGGGCCAACGTCCTGACTTTC. This encodes CASSDSTPYGLGSSGANVLTF. V usage is TRBV6-4 and J usage is TRBJ2-6; possible D gene TRBD2, 5 bases. Between the trimmed V and J ends, which lost 0 bases and 0 bases, there was a span of 21 bases. From germline, CDR1 is MRHNA and CDR2 SNTAGT. The CDR3 consists of 21 residues.

The chain has TRBV6-2 or TRBV6-3 and TRBJ2-1; 10 bases are shared with TRBD1. V lost 5 bases to trimming and J lost 4 bases; unmatched junction nucleotides: 5. From germline, CDR1 is MNHEY and CDR2 SVGEGT. This CDR3 comprises 15 residues. The CDR3 here is CASSHRQGAYNEQFF. CDR3 nucleotide sequence: TGTGCCAGCAGTCACCGACAGGGGGCTTACAATGAGCAGTTCTTC.

CDR3 nucleotides: TGTGCCAGCTTCCCCAGCGGGGGGGCGTCCTACAATGAGCAGTTCTTC. As protein: CASFPSGGASYNEQFF. This sequence joins TRBV28 and TRBJ2-1; 10 positions match TRBD2. The CDR3 spans 16 residues. Germline V gene lookup returns CDR1 MDHEN and CDR2 SYDVKM. Trimming at V came to 8 bases and at J to 1 base, leaving 8 bases not matched to a gene. Combining the CDR3 with reference TRBV28 and TRBJ2-1 gives the whole variable domain DVKVTQSSRYLVKRTGEKVFLECVQDMDHENMFWYRQDPGLGLRLIYFSYDVKMKEKGDIPEGYSVSREKKERFSLILESASTNQTSMYLCASFPSGGASYNEQFFGPGTRLTVL.

This clone was detected only once. This chain uses TRBV30 with TRBJ1-2; unclear D gene. CDR1 and CDR2 (germline): GTSNPN, SVGIG (reference sequence). With 0 bases removed from V and 2 bases from J, the gap between germline ends came to 13 bases. The CDR3 consists of 15 residues. The CDR3 nucleotides are TGTGCCTGGAGTGTATCAGTCAACTCAAACTATGGCTACACCTTC. It yields the protein CAWSVSVNSNYGYTF.